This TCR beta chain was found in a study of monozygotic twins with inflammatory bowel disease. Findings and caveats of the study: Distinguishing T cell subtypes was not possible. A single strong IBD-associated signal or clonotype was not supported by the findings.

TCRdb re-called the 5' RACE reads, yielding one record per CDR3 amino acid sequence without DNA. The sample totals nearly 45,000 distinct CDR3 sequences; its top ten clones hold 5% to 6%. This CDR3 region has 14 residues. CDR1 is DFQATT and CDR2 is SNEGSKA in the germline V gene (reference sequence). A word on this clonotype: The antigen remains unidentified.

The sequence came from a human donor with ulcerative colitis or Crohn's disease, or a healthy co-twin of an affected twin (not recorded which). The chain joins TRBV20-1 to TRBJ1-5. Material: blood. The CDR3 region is CSARLGDLNQPQHF.